These 16 T cell receptor beta chains were all obtained from the same sample, sequenced in a study of T cells after yellow fever vaccination. TCRdb itself ran the 5' RACE reads through MiXCR, one entry per CDR3 protein. The sample includes approximately 110,000 distinct CDR3 sequences, nearly 7.5% of them seen just once. The material sequenced was CD4+ T cells sorted from PBMCs, taken 9 to 10 days after the first yellow fever vaccination. The receptor source for this set is a man aged 18-30 years who received the YFV17D yellow fever vaccine.

This clonotype has ten or more counts. The DNA of the CDR3 is TGCAGCCCCCAAGTGGCGGGGGGGGCAGGAGAGACCCAGTACTTC. Protein sequence: CSPQVAGGAGETQYF. The chain links TRBV20-1 to TRBJ2-5; 9 nucleotides line up with TRBD2. The CDR3 length is 15 residues. Germline V gene lookup returns CDR1 DFQATT and CDR2 SNEGSKA (reference sequence).

This clonotype was observed a handful of times. The CDR3 here is CASSPPVLAMYQETQYF. In DNA form, the CDR3 reads TGTGCCAGCAGCCCCCCTGTTTTGGCGATGTACCAAGAGACCCAGTACTTC. This sequence joins TRBV11-2 and TRBJ2-5; D ambiguous. Germline CDR1 is SGHAT and CDR2 is FQNNGV. Trimming took off 5 bases at V and 0 bases at J, with 19 bases between the two ends. The length of the CDR3 is 17 residues.

The sample holds many counts of this clonotype. The gene calls are TRBV4-3 and TRBJ2-7, with 13 nucleotides matching TRBD2. This CDR3 comprises 16 residues. The V gene's germline CDR1 is LGHNA and CDR2 YSLEER. The junction had 4 bases not matched to a gene; V was cut back by 1 base and J by 4 bases. The DNA for the CDR3 is TGCGCCAGCAGCCAAGGTTGGACTAGCGGGAGTTACGAGCAGTACTTC. Translated, it gives CASSQGWTSGSYEQYF.

This clonotype occurred many times. The chain is built from TRBV20-1 and TRBJ2-3; 7 positions match TRBD2. V trimming: 6 bases; J trimming: 8 bases; junction bases outside the gene matches: 2. Per the germline V gene, CDR1 is DFQATT and CDR2 is SNEGSKA (reference sequence). This CDR3 spans 10 amino acids. The CDR3 sequence: CSAAGVTQYF. CDR3 in DNA: TGCAGTGCCGCGGGAGTTACGCAGTATTTT.

This clonotype came up a few times. J is TRBJ2-3 and V is TRBV10-2; 11 nucleotides match TRBD2. CDR1 and CDR2 from the germline V gene are WSHSY and SAAADI. There are 16 residues in the CDR3. V lost 9 bases and J lost 5; bases outside the gene matches: 13. This chain's CDR3 is CASENYSGGAGDTQYF. The CDR3 coding sequence is TGCGCCAGTGAAAACTATAGCGGGGGGGCCGGAGATACGCAGTATTTT.

This clonotype was counted many times. The chain combines TRBV6-4 with TRBJ2-3, with D uncertain. The CDR3 has 13 amino acids. V dropped 0 bases and J dropped 9 bases, with 10 bases sitting between them. The V gene's germline CDR1 is MRHNA and CDR2 SNTAGT. CDR3 sequence: CASSDSKGRTQYF. The CDR3 coding sequence is TGTGCCAGCAGTGACTCGAAGGGCAGAACGCAGTATTTT.

The chain employs TRBV20-1 and TRBJ2-6; 8 bases match TRBD2. This CDR3 has 15 residues. V lost 3 bases and J lost 0; bases outside the gene matches: 1. Germline V CDR1 and CDR2: DFQATT, SNEGSKA (reference sequence). The CDR3 DNA sequence: TGCAGTGCTAGTAGCGGGGACTCTGGGGCCAACGTCCTGACTTTC. Translation gives CSASSGDSGANVLTF.

This clonotype was seen ten or more times. The chain employs TRBV20-1 and TRBJ2-3; D remains unclear. Germline V lookup: CDR1 DFQATT, CDR2 SNEGSKA (reference sequence). The CDR3 has 11 amino acids. V lost 3 bases and J 6 bases, leaving 7 bases between the germline ends. DNA of the CDR3: TGCAGTGCTAGCCGGTGGGATACGCAGTATTTT. It codes for CSASRWDTQYF.

This chain uses TRBV5-1 with TRBJ1-2; possibly TRBD1 for D (5 bases). Trimming took 0 bases from V and 4 from J, leaving 10 bases between them. The CDR3 totals 14 residues. CDR1 and CDR2 from the germline V gene are SGHRS and YFSETQ. The CDR3 DNA sequence: TGCGCCAGCAGCTTGGAAGGGCAGGGCTATGGCTACACCTTC. It encodes CASSLEGQGYGYTF.

The sample holds many counts of this clonotype. The chain carries TRBV9 and TRBJ2-2; D gene uncertain. Per germline, CDR1 SGDLS and CDR2 YYNGEE. The ends were cut back, 1 base at V and 0 bases at J, with 22 bases in the middle. This CDR3 comprises 20 residues. The CDR3, as DNA: TGTGCCAGCAGCGTAAGATCGGCAGCTCCCTCCGTTACGAACACCGGGGAGCTGTTTTTT. Protein: CASSVRSAAPSVTNTGELFF.

The sample holds many counts of this clonotype. The chain links TRBV11-2 to TRBJ2-3; a possible D gene is TRBD2 (6 bases). The CDR3 contains 14 residues. V gave up 5 bases and J gave up 2 bases, with 11 bases separating them. Germline assignment: CDR1 SGHAT and CDR2 FQNNGV. Written as DNA, the CDR3 is TGTGCCAGCAGCAGGGACTTTGACACAGATACGCAGTATTTT. Amino acids: CASSRDFDTDTQYF. Complete variable domain (other parts from reference TRBV11-2 and TRBJ2-3): EAGVAQSPRYKIIEKRQSVAFWCNPISGHATLYWYQQILGQGPKLLIQFQNNGVVDDSQLPKDRFSAERLKGVDSTLKIQPAKLEDSAVYLCASSRDFDTDTQYFGPGTRLTVL.

There are many counts of this clonotype. The chain uses TRBV4-1 and TRBJ2-3, with a weak D call TRBD1 (6 bases). Germline V gene lookup returns CDR1 MGHRA and CDR2 YSYEKL. CDR3 length: 15 residues. Trimming removed 4 bases at V and 7 bases at J, with 18 bases between. The CDR3 loop reads CASSLPGTTGNTQYF. The DNA for the CDR3 is TGCGCCAGCAGCCTCCCCGGGACAACCGGGAATACGCAGTATTTT.

This clonotype appeared many times. The genes are TRBV15 and TRBJ1-2; 7 nucleotides agree with TRBD1. The V gene's germline CDR1 is LNHNV and CDR2 YYDKDF (reference sequence). The CDR3 extends over 15 amino acids. V lost 2 bases to trimming and J lost 4 bases; unmatched junction nucleotides: 7. The CDR3 coding sequence is TGTGCCACCAGCAGAAGGGATGGGACAGTCTATGGCTACACCTTC. It specifies CATSRRDGTVYGYTF.

This clonotype was recorded many times. V usage is TRBV7-3 and J usage is TRBJ2-6; D remains unclear. Germline lookup yields CDR1 SGHTA and CDR2 FQGTGA. The CDR3 is 13 residues long. V was clipped by 3 bases and J by 2 bases, with 2 bases between them. CDR3 residues: CASSFAGANVLTF. CDR3 nucleotides: TGTGCCAGCAGCTTTGCTGGGGCCAACGTCCTGACTTTC.

This clonotype was found many times. This chain connects TRBV9 to TRBJ2-6, with TRBD2 as a possible D gene (6 bases). The V gene's germline CDR1 is SGDLS and CDR2 YYNGEE. Trimming removed 7 bases at V and 2 bases at J, with 22 bases between. This CDR3 has 18 residues. The CDR3 DNA reads TGTGCCAGCGGACGCGGGGAAGGAACCTGGGCTGGGGCCAACGTCCTGACTTTC. It specifies CASGRGEGTWAGANVLTF.

There are many counts of this clonotype. The chain uses TRBV28 and TRBJ2-1, with D possibly called TRBD1 or TRBD2 (5 bases each). This CDR3 has 18 residues. The ends were cut back, 0 bases at V and 2 bases at J, with 17 bases in the middle. Germline CDR1 and CDR2: MDHEN and SYDVKM. The CDR3 reads CASSLWGSRDGTYNEQFF. The CDR3 region has the DNA TGTGCCAGCAGTTTATGGGGGAGCCGGGACGGAACCTACAATGAGCAGTTCTTC.